The rows below give T cell receptor beta chains drawn from one sample of a study of shared T cell receptors in the human thymus. Clones were sequenced by immunoSEQ multiplex PCR, and TCRdb holds only the in-frame ones, with some missing. Among approximately 660,000 clones listed, approximately 88% were seen once. This sample also belongs to another study, concerning human thymus T cells.

Sequencing was done on a sample of thymocytes. The receptors originated from a boy in the first two years of life with a congenital heart defect. CDR3s leave out the opening cysteine and the closing phenylalanine or tryptophan. The D gene is left open where the match is weak. For some rows the clone size is stated as once, few or many, or as a class when expanded; others skip it.

D: .
V: TRBV4-3
J: TRBJ2-1
size: .
CDR3: ASSQDRGEGRGEQF

D: TRBD2
V: TRBV4-3
J: TRBJ2-3
size: .
CDR3: ASSQVNSLAGWADTQY

D: TRBD2
V: TRBV28
J: TRBJ2-3
size: .
CDR3: ASSYKRDSTDTQY

D: .
V: TRBV9
J: TRBJ2-7
size: .
CDR3: ASSVGTATYYEQY

D: .
V: TRBV5-1
J: TRBJ2-2
size: .
CDR3: ASSDIGRANTGELF

D: .
V: TRBV6-5
J: TRBJ1-2
size: .
CDR3: ASRVGLYGYT

D: TRBD2
V: TRBV27
J: TRBJ2-2
size: .
CDR3: ASSPTGTSGLPNTGELF

D: .
V: TRBV5-1
J: TRBJ2-5
size: few
CDR3: ASIDSQQETQY

D: TRBD2
V: TRBV6-5
J: TRBJ2-3
size: .
CDR3: ASSYGREYSTDTQY

D: TRBD2
V: TRBV4-1
J: TRBJ2-5
size: once
CDR3: ASSRTSGIGETQY

D: TRBD1
V: TRBV27
J: TRBJ1-2
size: .
CDR3: ASRTTGTGPYGYT

D: .
V: TRBV20-1
J: TRBJ1-2
size: .
CDR3: SASLSS

D: .
V: TRBV6-5
J: TRBJ1-3
size: few
CDR3: ASSSGGNSGNTIY

D: TRBD2
V: TRBV29-1
J: TRBJ2-1
size: .
CDR3: SVRPSGVYNEQF

D: TRBD2
V: TRBV27
J: TRBJ2-7
size: .
CDR3: ASSKSSGPGSYEQY

D: TRBD1
V: TRBV19
J: TRBJ2-7
size: .
CDR3: ASSNRQGANEQY

D: .
V: TRBV5-1
J: TRBJ2-7
size: .
CDR3: ASRPSSEREREQY

D: .
V: TRBV28
J: TRBJ2-7
size: .
CDR3: ASSPNGGKSGEQY

D: .
V: TRBV7-3
J: TRBJ2-3
size: .
CDR3: ASSPALVSHSDTQY

D: .
V: TRBV7-9
J: TRBJ2-7
size: .
CDR3: ASSLAGGRRY

D: .
V: TRBV21-1
J: TRBJ1-2
size: .
CDR3: ASSKVRTGGYGYT

D: .
V: TRBV14
J: TRBJ2-1
size: .
CDR3: ASSPRDHSFYEQF

D: TRBD2
V: TRBV7-9
J: TRBJ2-1
size: .
CDR3: ASSLPGTSGRANEQF

D: .
V: TRBV29-1
J: TRBJ2-5
size: .
CDR3: SVAASRGHGGETQY

D: TRBD1
V: TRBV7-2
J: TRBJ2-7
size: once
CDR3: ASSSDRGAYEQY

D: TRBD2
V: TRBV7-4
J: TRBJ2-7
size: .
CDR3: ASSLPQTSGRTYEQY

D: .
V: TRBV11-3
J: TRBJ1-3
size: .
CDR3: ASSPPWGRDLSGNTIY

D: TRBD1
V: TRBV7-2
J: TRBJ1-5
size: .
CDR3: ASTVSGQGNQPQH

D: .
V: TRBV27
J: TRBJ1-2
size: .
CDR3: ASRAGTRAPIVYT

D: .
V: TRBV7-2
J: TRBJ1-5
size: .
CDR3: ASSPGQLLQPQH

D: .
V: TRBV27
J: TRBJ2-1
size: .
CDR3: ASSFDSPQLSYNEQF

D: .
V: TRBV11-3
J: TRBJ2-7
size: .
CDR3: ASSFPRGYEQY

D: .
V: TRBV9
J: TRBJ2-2
size: few
CDR3: ASSVGVELPPGELF

D: TRBD2
V: TRBV15
J: TRBJ2-7
size: .
CDR3: ATSRVQDGSGRTYEQY

D: TRBD2
V: TRBV5-1
J: TRBJ2-3
size: .
CDR3: ASSLASEFVTSGCTDTQY

D: TRBD1
V: TRBV12-5
J: TRBJ2-2
size: .
CDR3: ASAPDRVGTGELF

D: TRBD2
V: TRBV6-1
J: TRBJ2-1
size: few
CDR3: ASSEGLAETVRAYNEQF

D: .
V: TRBV13
J: TRBJ1-3
size: .
CDR3: ASSLTGPISPETGNTIY

D: TRBD2
V: TRBV2
J: TRBJ2-2
size: .
CDR3: ASSDIGTRNTGELF

D: .
V: TRBV5-1
J: TRBJ2-5
size: .
CDR3: ASSICRGGETQY